The 21 T cell receptor beta chains below come from one sample, sequenced in a study of Ad26.COV2.S vaccination and SARS-CoV-2 variants. Here immunoSEQ multiplex PCR was the method, and the copy in TCRdb shows in-frame clones only, minus some. This table has 200,000 to 250,000 clones, around 87% appearing once. The treatment denotes: some 20 received Ad26.COV2.S at low or high dose, single or two shots; about 5 received placebo; per-sample allocation not given. All samples were drawn on day 63, counting from the first vaccine or placebo injection. Sequencing was performed on peripheral blood, taken in a trial of Ad26.COV2.S vaccine versus placebo. These receptors all stem from a person aged 18-65 years who received the Ad26.COV2.S COVID-19 vaccine or a placebo.

This clone is medium-sized in the sample. This rearrangement joins TRBV6-1 to TRBJ2-7, with D maybe TRBD2 (5 bases). The CDR3 runs to 15 residues. CDR1 is MNHNS and CDR2 is SASEGT in the germline V gene. V was shortened by 0 bases and J by 0 bases, with 9 bases between the two germline ends. DNA for the CDR3: TGTGCCAGCAGTGAAGCTAGCGCAAGCTCCTACGAGCAGTACTTC. Protein product: CASSEASASSYEQYF.

The chain is built from TRBV5-1 and TRBJ2-3; D unclear. Germline values: CDR1 SGHRS, CDR2 YFSETQ. Trimming removed 6 bases from V and 2 bases from J, with 10 bases in between. The CDR3 length is 13 residues. The CDR3, as DNA: TGCGCCAGCACAGAGGTTAACACAGATACGCAGTATTTT. Translation: CASTEVNTDTQYF. The full variable domain, its missing parts supplied by reference TRBV5-1 and TRBJ2-3, is KAGVTQTPRYLIKTRGQQVTLSCSPISGHRSVSWYQQTPGQGLQFLFEYFSETQRNKGNFPGRFSGRQFSNSRSEMNVSTLELGDSALYLCASTEVNTDTQYFGPGTRLTVL.

The chain couples TRBV27 to TRBJ2-7; TRBD1 matches 8 bases. The germline V gene has CDR1 MNHEY and CDR2 SMNVEV (reference sequence). The CDR3 length is 15 residues. Trimming took 0 bases from V and 5 from J; bases not matched to a gene: 6. The CDR3: CASSLSWPGGNEQYF. The CDR3 DNA is TGTGCCAGCAGTTTATCATGGCCAGGGGGCAACGAGCAGTACTTC.

This clone was detected only a few times. The V and J genes are TRBV5-8 and TRBJ2-7; 13 bases line up with TRBD2. With V trimmed by 2 bases and J by 7 bases, 3 bases remained unmatched. The CDR3 runs 14 residues. Germline V gene data show CDR1 as SGHTS and CDR2 as YDEGEE. Here the CDR3 DNA reads TGTGCCAGCAGCTTAACGACTAGCGGGAGGGAGCAGTACTTC. Protein product: CASSLTTSGREQYF. The full variable domain, rest sourced from reference TRBV5-8 and TRBJ2-7, is EAGVTQSPTHLIKTRGQQATLRCSPISGHTSVYWYQQALGLGLQFLLWYDEGEERNRGNFPPRFSGRQFPNYSSELNVNALELEDSALYLCASSLTTSGREQYFGPGTRLTVT.

V usage is TRBV6-5 and J usage is TRBJ1-2; D may be TRBD1 (5 bases). Trimming cost V 5 bases and J 7 bases, with 11 bases left between them. The CDR3 has 12 residues. From germline, CDR1 is MNHEY and CDR2 SVGAGI. The CDR3 is CASSPQGTGYTF. Here the CDR3 DNA reads TGTGCCAGCAGTCCCCAGGGAACTGGCTACACCTTC.

The rearrangement joins TRBV7-2 to TRBJ1-3; 9 bases fit TRBD1. CDR1 is SGHTA, CDR2 FQGNSA, per germline. With V trimmed by 6 bases and J by 4 bases, 10 bases remained unmatched. This CDR3 is built from 16 residues. CDR3 sequence (DNA): TGTGCCAGCAGTTCTGGAGGGACAGGGTCCGGAAACACCATATATTTT. It is translated as CASSSGGTGSGNTIYF.

The chain links TRBV9 to TRBJ1-1; D perhaps matches TRBD1 (5 bases). V was trimmed by 1 base and J by 6 bases, leaving 10 bases between them. Germline V gives CDR1 SGDLS, CDR2 YYNGEE. CDR3 length: 13 amino acids. Here the CDR3 reads CASSVRGVSEAFF. DNA for the CDR3: TGTGCCAGCAGCGTAAGGGGAGTGTCTGAAGCTTTCTTT.

The genes are TRBV7-3 and TRBJ2-3, with D possibly being TRBD1 (6 bases). This CDR3 region has 14 residues. CDR1 is SGHTA, CDR2 FQGTGA, per germline. With 5 bases removed from V and 4 bases from J, the gap between germline ends came to 13 bases. The CDR3 nucleotides are TGTGCCAGCAGCCTCGACGGACAGCCAGATACGCAGTATTTT. This codes for CASSLDGQPDTQYF.

The rearrangement uses TRBV10-3 and TRBJ2-1; 9 bases fit TRBD1. The ends lost 7 bases at V and 7 bases at J; junction bases unmatched: 2. The CDR3 has 12 residues. Looked up from germline, CDR1 is ENHRY and CDR2 is SYGVKD. The CDR3: CAIIGQGNEQFF. CDR3 DNA sequence: TGTGCCATCATAGGACAGGGGAATGAGCAGTTCTTC.

V gene TRBV7-2 combines with J gene TRBJ1-2, with D uncertain. CDR1 and CDR2 (germline): SGHTA, FQGNSA. The V gene lost 9 bases and the J gene lost 1 base, with 12 bases spanning the gap. The CDR3 loop spans 13 amino acids. The CDR3 DNA reads TGTGCCAGTGCCCAACCAGTTAACTATGGCTACACCTTC. Its translation is CASAQPVNYGYTF.

The rearrangement joins TRBV7-6 to TRBJ2-7, with 10 bases aligning to TRBD2. From germline, CDR1 is SGHVS and CDR2 FNYEAQ. The CDR3 has 14 amino acids. The ends lost 5 bases at V and 3 bases at J; junction bases unmatched: 4. CDR3 nucleotide sequence: TGTGCCAGCAGCCTAACTAGCGGGAACTACGAGCAGTACTTC. It translates to CASSLTSGNYEQYF.

The rearrangement links TRBV30 to TRBJ2-7; no clear D. The CDR3 runs to 11 residues. The V end was cut by 4 bases, the J end by 7 bases, with 11 bases between. CDR1 and CDR2 (germline): GTSNPN, SVGIG (reference sequence). Here the CDR3 DNA reads TGTGCCTGGACCTCCTTCCGGGAGCAGTACTTC. The encoded protein is CAWTSFREQYF.

V usage is TRBV10-3 and J usage is TRBJ1-1, with D unclear. The germline V gene encodes CDR1 ENHRY and CDR2 SYGVKD. The V end lost 0 bases, the J end lost 4 bases, and 15 bases lay between the germline ends. The CDR3 contains 16 residues. CDR3 region: CAISESSGRWGTEAFF. The CDR3 nucleotides are TGTGCCATCAGTGAGTCGAGTGGCAGGTGGGGCACTGAAGCTTTCTTT.

This chain uses TRBV2 with TRBJ2-7, with D uncertain. This CDR3 comprises 11 residues. Germline values: CDR1 SNHLY, CDR2 FYNNEI. Trimming cost V 8 bases and J 1 base, with 6 bases left between them. CDR3 region: CASLGSYEQYF. The CDR3 DNA reads TGTGCCAGCCTTGGGTCCTACGAGCAGTACTTC.

V and J are TRBV29-1 and TRBJ2-7; D is perhaps TRBD2 (6 bases). The ends were cut back, 1 base at V and 4 bases at J, with 14 bases in the middle. CDR3 length: 14 amino acids. The V gene's germline CDR1 is SQVTM and CDR2 ANQGSEA. In nucleotides, the CDR3 is TGCAGCGTTGAAGTCGGAGGGACGCGGTACGAGCAGTACTTC. Residues: CSVEVGGTRYEQYF.

J is TRBJ2-1 and V is TRBV5-1; possibly TRBD2 for D (7 bases). Germline CDR1 is SGHRS and CDR2 is YFSETQ. The V gene lost 4 bases and the J gene lost 6 bases, with 14 bases spanning the gap. This CDR3 is built from 14 residues. CDR3 in DNA: TGCGCCAGCAGCCCCGTGGGGGGGCGCAATGAGCAGTTCTTC. It is translated as CASSPVGGRNEQFF.

This clone was detected once. The V gene is TRBV28, the J gene TRBJ2-2; a possible D gene is TRBD1 (5 bases). Trimming removed 8 bases from V and 2 bases from J, with 15 bases in between. This CDR3 spans 15 amino acids. CDR1 is MDHEN and CDR2 is SYDVKM in the germline V gene. The CDR3: CASRPGHYNTGELFF. The DNA of the CDR3 is TGTGCCAGCCGCCCCGGACACTATAACACCGGGGAGCTGTTTTTT.

This clone was seen only once. At the DNA level, this CDR3 is encoded by other sequences in the same sample as well. This chain connects TRBV6-5 to TRBJ2-7, with D tentatively TRBD1 (6 bases). V dropped 2 bases and J dropped 1 base, with 12 bases sitting between them. CDR1 and CDR2 from the germline V gene are MNHEY and SVGAGI. The CDR3 has 15 amino acids. The CDR3 reads CASSYGRTVSYEQYF. For the CDR3, the DNA is TGTGCCAGCAGTTACGGACGGACAGTTTCCTACGAGCAGTACTTC.

The rearrangement uses TRBV9 and TRBJ2-4; 9 bases agree with TRBD1. V shed 0 bases, J shed 8 bases, and the junction held 9 bases outside the gene matches. CDR1 and CDR2 (germline): SGDLS, YYNGEE. There are 16 residues in the CDR3. CDR3 in amino acids: CASSVATGGSGDIQYF. The CDR3 nucleotides read TGTGCCAGCAGCGTAGCGACAGGGGGAAGTGGGGACATTCAGTACTTC.

This clone was recorded once. This chain joins TRBV2 and TRBJ2-4; weak D call: TRBD2 (6 bases). The V and J ends lost 6 bases and 0 bases respectively, with 9 bases between them. The germline gives CDR1 SNHLY, CDR2 FYNNEI. There are 14 residues in the CDR3. The CDR3 region is CASRWDLAKNIQYF. The CDR3 DNA follows: TGTGCCAGCAGGTGGGACTTAGCCAAAAACATTCAGTACTTC.

The chain carries TRBV7-9 and TRBJ2-7, with D possibly matching TRBD2 (6 bases). V lost 5 bases and J lost 7, with 15 bases in between. Looked up from germline, CDR1 is SEHNR and CDR2 is FQNEAQ (reference sequence). The CDR3 spans 13 residues. CDR3: CASSPGGIREQYF. The CDR3 nucleotides are TGTGCCAGCAGCCCCGGGGGTATTAGGGAGCAGTACTTC.